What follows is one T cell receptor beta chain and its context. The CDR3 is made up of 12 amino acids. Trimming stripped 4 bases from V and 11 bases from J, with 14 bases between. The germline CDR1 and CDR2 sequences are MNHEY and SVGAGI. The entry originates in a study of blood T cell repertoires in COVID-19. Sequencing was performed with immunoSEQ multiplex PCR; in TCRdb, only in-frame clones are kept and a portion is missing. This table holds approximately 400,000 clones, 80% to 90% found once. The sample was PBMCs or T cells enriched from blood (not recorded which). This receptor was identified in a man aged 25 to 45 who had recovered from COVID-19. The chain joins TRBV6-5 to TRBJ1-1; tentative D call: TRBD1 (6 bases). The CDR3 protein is CASSSQGFGAFF. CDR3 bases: TGTGCCAGCAGTTCGCAGGGGTTTGGGGCTTTCTTT.